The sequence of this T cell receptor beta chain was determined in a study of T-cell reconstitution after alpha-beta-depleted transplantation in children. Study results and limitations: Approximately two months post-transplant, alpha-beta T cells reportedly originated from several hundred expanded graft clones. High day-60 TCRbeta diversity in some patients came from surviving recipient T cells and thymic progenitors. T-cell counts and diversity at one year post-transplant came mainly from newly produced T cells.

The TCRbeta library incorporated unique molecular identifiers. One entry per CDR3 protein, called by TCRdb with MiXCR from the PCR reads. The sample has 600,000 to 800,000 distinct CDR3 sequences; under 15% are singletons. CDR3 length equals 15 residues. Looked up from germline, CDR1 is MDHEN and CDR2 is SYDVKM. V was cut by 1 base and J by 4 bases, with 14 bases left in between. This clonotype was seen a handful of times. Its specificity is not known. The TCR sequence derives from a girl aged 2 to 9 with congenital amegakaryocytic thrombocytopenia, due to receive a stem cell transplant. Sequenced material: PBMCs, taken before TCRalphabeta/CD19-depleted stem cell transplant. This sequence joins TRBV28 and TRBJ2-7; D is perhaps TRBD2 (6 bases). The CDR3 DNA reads TGTGCCAGCAGTTTATCAGGCCTAGCGCTTTACGAGCAGTACTTC. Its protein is CASSLSGLALYEQYF.